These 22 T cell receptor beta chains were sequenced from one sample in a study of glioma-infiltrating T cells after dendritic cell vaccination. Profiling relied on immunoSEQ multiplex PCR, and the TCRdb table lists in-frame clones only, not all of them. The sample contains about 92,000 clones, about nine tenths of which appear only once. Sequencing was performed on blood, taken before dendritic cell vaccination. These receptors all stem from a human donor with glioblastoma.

CDR3 coding DNA: TGTGCCAGCAGAGACTTGTACACTGAAGCTTTCTTT. This sequence encodes CASRDLYTEAFF. The rearrangement links TRBV2 to TRBJ1-1; D remains ambiguous. The CDR3 sequence is 12 residues long. Germline V gives CDR1 SNHLY, CDR2 FYNNEI. The V gene lost 6 bases and the J gene lost 3 bases, with 8 bases spanning the gap.

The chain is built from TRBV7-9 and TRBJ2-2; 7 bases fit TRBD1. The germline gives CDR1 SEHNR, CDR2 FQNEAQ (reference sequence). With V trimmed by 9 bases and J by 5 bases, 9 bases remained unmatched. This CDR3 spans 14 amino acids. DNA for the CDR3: TGTGCCAGTCAAACAGGGGATTGGACCGGGGAGCTGTTTTTT. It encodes CASQTGDWTGELFF.

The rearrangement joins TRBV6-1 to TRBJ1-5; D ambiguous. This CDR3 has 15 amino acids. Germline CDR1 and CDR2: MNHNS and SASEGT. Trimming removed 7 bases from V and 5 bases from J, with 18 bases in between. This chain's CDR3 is CASIGSLALHQPQHF. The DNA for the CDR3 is TGTGCCAGCATCGGAAGCTTAGCATTGCATCAGCCCCAGCATTTT.

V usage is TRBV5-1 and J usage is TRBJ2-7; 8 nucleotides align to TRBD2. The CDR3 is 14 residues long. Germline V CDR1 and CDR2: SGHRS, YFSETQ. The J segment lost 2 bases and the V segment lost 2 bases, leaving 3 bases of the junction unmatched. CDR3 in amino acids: CASSFSGGTYEQYF. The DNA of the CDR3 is TGCGCCAGCAGCTTTTCGGGGGGGACCTACGAGCAGTACTTC.

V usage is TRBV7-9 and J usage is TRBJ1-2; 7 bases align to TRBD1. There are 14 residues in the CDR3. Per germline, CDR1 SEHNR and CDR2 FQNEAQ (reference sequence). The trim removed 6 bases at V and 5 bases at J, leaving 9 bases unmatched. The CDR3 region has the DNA TGTGCCAGCAGACAGTTAGAGGGACAGTATGGCTACACCTTC. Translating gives CASRQLEGQYGYTF. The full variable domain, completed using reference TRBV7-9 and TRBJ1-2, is DTGVSQNPRHKITKRGQNVTFRCDPISEHNRLYWYRQTLGQGPEFLTYFQNEAQLEKSRLLSDRFSAERPKGSFSTLEIQRTEQGDSAMYLCASRQLEGQYGYTFGSGTRLTVV.

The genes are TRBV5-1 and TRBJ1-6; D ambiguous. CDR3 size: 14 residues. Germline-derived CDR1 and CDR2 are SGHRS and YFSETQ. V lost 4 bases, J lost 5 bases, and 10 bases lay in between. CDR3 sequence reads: CASSPRTDNSPLHF. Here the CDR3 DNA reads TGCGCCAGCAGCCCCCGGACTGATAATTCACCCCTCCACTTT.

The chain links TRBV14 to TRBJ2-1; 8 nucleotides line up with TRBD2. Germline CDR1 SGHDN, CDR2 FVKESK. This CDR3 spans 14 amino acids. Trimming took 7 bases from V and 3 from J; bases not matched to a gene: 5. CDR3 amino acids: CASKSGGNYNEQFF. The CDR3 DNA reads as TGTGCCAGCAAGTCGGGGGGGAACTACAATGAGCAGTTCTTC.

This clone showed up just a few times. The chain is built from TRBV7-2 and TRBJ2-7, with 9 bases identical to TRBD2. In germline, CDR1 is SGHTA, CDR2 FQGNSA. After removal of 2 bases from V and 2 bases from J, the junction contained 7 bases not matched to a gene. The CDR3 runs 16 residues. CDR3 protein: CASSLRPSGAPYEQYF. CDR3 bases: TGTGCCAGCAGCTTAAGACCTAGCGGGGCACCCTACGAGCAGTACTTC.

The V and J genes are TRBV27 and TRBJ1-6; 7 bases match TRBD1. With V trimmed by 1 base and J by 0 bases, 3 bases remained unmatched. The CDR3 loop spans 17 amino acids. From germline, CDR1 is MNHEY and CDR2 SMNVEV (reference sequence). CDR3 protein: CASSLYRGDSYNSPLHF. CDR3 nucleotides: TGTGCCAGCAGTTTATACAGGGGAGACTCCTATAATTCACCCCTCCACTTT.

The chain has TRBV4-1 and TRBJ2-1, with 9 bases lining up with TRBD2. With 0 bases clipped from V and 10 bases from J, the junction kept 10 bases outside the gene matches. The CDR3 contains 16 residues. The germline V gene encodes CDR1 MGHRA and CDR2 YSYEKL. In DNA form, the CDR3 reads TGCGCCAGCAGCCAAGAGCCAGCGGGGGGAAGAGGCGAGCAGTTCTTC. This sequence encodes CASSQEPAGGRGEQFF.

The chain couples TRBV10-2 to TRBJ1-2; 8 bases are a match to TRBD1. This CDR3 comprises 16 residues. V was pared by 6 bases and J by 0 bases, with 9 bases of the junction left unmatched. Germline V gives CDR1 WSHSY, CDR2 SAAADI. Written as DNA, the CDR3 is TGCGCCAGCAGGGGGGACAGGCCCTCTACTAACTATGGCTACACCTTC. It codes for CASRGDRPSTNYGYTF.

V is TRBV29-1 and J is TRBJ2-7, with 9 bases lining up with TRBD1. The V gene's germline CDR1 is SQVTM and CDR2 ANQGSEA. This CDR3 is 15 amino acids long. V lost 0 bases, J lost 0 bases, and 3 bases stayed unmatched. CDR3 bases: TGCAGCGTTGAAGATCGACAGGGGGGCTCCTACGAGCAGTACTTC. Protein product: CSVEDRQGGSYEQYF.

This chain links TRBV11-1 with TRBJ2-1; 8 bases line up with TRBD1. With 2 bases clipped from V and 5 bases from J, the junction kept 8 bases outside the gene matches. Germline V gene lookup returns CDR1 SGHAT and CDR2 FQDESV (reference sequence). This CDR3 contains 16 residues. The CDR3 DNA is TGTGCCAGCAGCTTAAATGGACAGGGAAGACACAATGAGCAGTTCTTC. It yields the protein CASSLNGQGRHNEQFF.

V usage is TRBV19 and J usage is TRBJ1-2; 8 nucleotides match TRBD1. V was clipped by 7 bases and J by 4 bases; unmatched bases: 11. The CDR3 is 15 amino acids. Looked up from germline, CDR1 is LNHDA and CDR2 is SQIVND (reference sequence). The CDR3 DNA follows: TGTGCCAGTACCCCGGACAGGGCGCCCCTCTATGGCTACACCTTC. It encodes CASTPDRAPLYGYTF.

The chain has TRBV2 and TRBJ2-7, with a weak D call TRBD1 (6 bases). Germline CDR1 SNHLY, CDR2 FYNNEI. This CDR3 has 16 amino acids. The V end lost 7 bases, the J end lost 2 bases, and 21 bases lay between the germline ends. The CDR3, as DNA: TGTGCCAGCACCGGACAGCTGACACTAACTACCTACGAGCAGTACTTC. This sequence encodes CASTGQLTLTTYEQYF. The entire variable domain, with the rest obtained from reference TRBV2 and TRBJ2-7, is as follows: EPEVTQTPSHQVTQMGQEVILRCVPISNHLYFYWYRQILGQKVEFLVSFYNNEISEKSEIFDDQFSVERPDGSNFTLKIRSTKLEDSAMYFCASTGQLTLTTYEQYFGPGTRLTVT.

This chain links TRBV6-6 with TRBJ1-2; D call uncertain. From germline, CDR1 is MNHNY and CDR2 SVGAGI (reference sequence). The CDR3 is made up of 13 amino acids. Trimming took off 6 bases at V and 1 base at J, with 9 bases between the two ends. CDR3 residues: CASSPGSNYGYTF. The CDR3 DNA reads TGTGCCAGCAGCCCCGGGAGTAACTATGGCTACACCTTC.

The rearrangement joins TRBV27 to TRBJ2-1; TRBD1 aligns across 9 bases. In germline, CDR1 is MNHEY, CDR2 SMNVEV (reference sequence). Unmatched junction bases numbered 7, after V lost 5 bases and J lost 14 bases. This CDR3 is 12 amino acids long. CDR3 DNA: TGTGCCAGCAGTCCCGGGACAGGGATCGAGTTCTTC. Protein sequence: CASSPGTGIEFF.

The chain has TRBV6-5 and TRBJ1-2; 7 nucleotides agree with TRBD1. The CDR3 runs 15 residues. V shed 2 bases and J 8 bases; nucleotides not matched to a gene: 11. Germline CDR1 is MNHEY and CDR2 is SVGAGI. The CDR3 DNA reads TGTGCCAGCAGTTACCTGACACAGGGGACGGGGGGCTACACCTTC. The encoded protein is CASSYLTQGTGGYTF.

The CDR3 is CASSRGQGGVGELFF. The CDR3 DNA is TGTGCCAGCTCAAGGGGGCAGGGGGGAGTCGGGGAGCTGTTTTTT. The genes are TRBV19 and TRBJ2-2; D might be TRBD1 (7 bases). With 9 bases removed from V and 7 bases from J, the gap between germline ends came to 21 bases. This CDR3 comprises 15 residues. Per germline, CDR1 LNHDA and CDR2 SQIVND (reference sequence).

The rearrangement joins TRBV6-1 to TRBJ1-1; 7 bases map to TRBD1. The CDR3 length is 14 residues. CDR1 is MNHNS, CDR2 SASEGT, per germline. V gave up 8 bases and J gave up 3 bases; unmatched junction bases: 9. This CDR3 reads CASGRQGRDTEAFF. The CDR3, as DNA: TGTGCCAGCGGTCGACAGGGAAGGGACACTGAAGCTTTCTTT.

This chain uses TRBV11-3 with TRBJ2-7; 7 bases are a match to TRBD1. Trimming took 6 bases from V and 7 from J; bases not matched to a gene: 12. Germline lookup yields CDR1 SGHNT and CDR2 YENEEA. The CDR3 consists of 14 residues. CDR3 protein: CASSTTGYTGEQYF. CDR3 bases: TGTGCCAGCAGTACGACAGGGTACACGGGGGAGCAGTACTTC.

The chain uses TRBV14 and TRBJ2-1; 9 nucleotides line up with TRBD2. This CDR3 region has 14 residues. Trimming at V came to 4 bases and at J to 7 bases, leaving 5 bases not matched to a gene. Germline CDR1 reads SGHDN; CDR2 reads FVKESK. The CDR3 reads CASSRSGGPNEQFF. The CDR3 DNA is TGTGCCAGCAGCCGGAGCGGGGGGCCTAATGAGCAGTTCTTC.